The present entry profiles one T cell receptor (beta chain) with its context. Its target is not known. The sample is drawn from a study of CD8 T cells in ankylosing spondylitis. TCR beta libraries were made by quantitative 5'-RACE with molecular barcodes. MiXCR was run by TCRdb on the 5' RACE reads, yielding one entry per CDR3 protein. The sample records some 200,000 distinct CDR3 sequences, 10% to 15% being singletons. Findings and caveats of the study: Seemingly characteristic of ankylosing spondylitis blood was a TCR beta motif consisting of about 8 highly homologous variants. Reportedly, significant enrichment of disease-linked clones occurred in matched ankylosing spondylitis synovial fluid. Reactive arthritis synovial fluid and blood previously showed some of these motif variants.

This CDR3 region has 17 residues. Per the germline V gene, CDR1 is MNHEY and CDR2 is SMNVEV (reference sequence). The ends lost 5 bases at V and 2 bases at J; junction bases unmatched: 5. V gene TRBV27 combines with J gene TRBJ2-3, with 15 bases aligning to TRBD2. This clonotype was sampled from a male donor with ankylosing spondylitis or in good health (not recorded which). The material sequenced was blood, either unsorted or a sorted T cell fraction (not recorded which). CDR3 sequence reads: CASSGTSGRTDTDTQYF. CDR3 coding DNA: TGTGCCAGCAGTGGGACTAGCGGGAGGACAGACACAGATACGCAGTATTTT.